This is a list of T cell receptor beta chains from one sample in a study of shared clonotypes between healthy human individuals. The method was immunoSEQ multiplex PCR; TCRdb's version includes in-frame clones alone and lacks a portion of them. The sample shows approximately 1.4 million clones, approximately 98% of them seen only once. Sequenced material: naive CD4+ T cells sorted from blood. The receptor source for this set is a man aged 25 to 45 in good health. Both conserved end residues are part of each CDR3.

v_call	j_call	cdr3_aa
TRBV6-5	TRBJ1-4	CASKQGFANEKLFF
TRBV5-6	TRBJ1-1	CASSPGQVGYNTEAFF
TRBV29-1	TRBJ2-1	CSVARGQGLSYNEQFF
TRBV5-1	TRBJ2-7	CASSLAGTGLQYF
TRBV19	TRBJ2-3	CASSILAGRTDTQYF
TRBV5-1	TRBJ1-3	CASRGAPGNTIYF
TRBV5-1	TRBJ2-2	CASALGRDTGELFF
TRBV25-1	TRBJ2-7	CASSESTYEQYF
TRBV4-3	TRBJ2-7	CASSRNTGHSTYEQYF
TRBV18	TRBJ1-3	CASSPESGNTIYF
TRBV5-6	TRBJ2-3	CASSLFRTDTQYF
TRBV5-1	TRBJ2-7	CASSLGNNRDKKVYEQYF
TRBV4-3	TRBJ2-7	CASSQEPGQRGYEQYF
TRBV29-1	TRBJ1-3	CSVDRLAGNTIYF
TRBV5-4	TRBJ2-3	CASSLTLAGGTDTQYF
TRBV10-3	TRBJ1-5	CAISEAGNSNQPQHF
TRBV25-1	TRBJ2-7	CASRGGSYEQYF
TRBV5-5	TRBJ2-7	CASNQAGGSYEQYF
TRBV5-1	TRBJ2-7	CASSLDHGAYEQYF
TRBV19	TRBJ1-1	CASTWTGAAEAFF
TRBV16	TRBJ1-1	CASSPSLRGTEAFF
TRBV25-1	TRBJ2-5	CASIPGGGWETQYF
TRBV5-4	TRBJ2-2	CASSPGTGRGAGELFF
TRBV2	TRBJ2-2	CANLKQGSGELFF
TRBV5-6	TRBJ1-2	CASSLVLADYGYTF
TRBV28	TRBJ2-1	CASRPPGWGGGRAGANEQFF
TRBV5-1	TRBJ1-2	CASSLLVTGDGYTF
TRBV7-6	TRBJ2-7	CASSLGGQYYEQYF
TRBV19	TRBJ2-7	CASRPAGRAYEQYF
TRBV27	TRBJ1-5	CASSPRLDSTSNQPQHF
TRBV9	TRBJ2-1	CASSVGGREQFF
TRBV28	TRBJ1-5	CASSLPGDGQPQHF
TRBV6-5	TRBJ2-2	CASSYSGTGDTGELFF
TRBV25-1	TRBJ2-3	CASSDIAGGFDTQYF
TRBV27	TRBJ2-1	CASSLALAGGEQFF
TRBV7-6	TRBJ1-1	CASSLERIAEAFF
TRBV5-4	TRBJ2-1	CASSRTSGYNEQFF
TRBV19	TRBJ1-1	CASSMGRGLNTEAFF
TRBV5-6	TRBJ2-7	CASSLGPRIHEQYF
TRBV27	TRBJ2-5	CASRWEYQETQYF
TRBV5-1	TRBJ2-3	CASSLYTSGRTDTQYF
TRBV7-9	TRBJ2-3	CASSPGTLNTDTQYF
TRBV30	TRBJ1-3	CAWTRRSHSGNTIYF
TRBV6-1	TRBJ1-1	CASSGLGHTEAFF
TRBV5-6	TRBJ2-3	CASSRGLAGRSDTQYF
TRBV5-1	TRBJ2-5	CASSPGTGKGETQYF
TRBV28	TRBJ2-7	CASRISGELSYEQYF
TRBV7-2	TRBJ2-3	CASSSRGRTDTQYF
TRBV28	TRBJ2-1	CASSSTSGIYNEQFF
TRBV6-4	TRBJ2-7	CASRVPDRDFNEQYF
TRBV27	TRBJ2-3	CASSKNTDTQYF
TRBV4-3	TRBJ2-1	CASSQGTSGSYEQFF
TRBV28	TRBJ2-1	CASSLTVPYNEQFF
TRBV18	TRBJ2-7	CASSPPGTNEQYF
TRBV27	TRBJ2-1	CASKRTSGISEQFF
TRBV5-4	TRBJ2-3	CASRSEASDTQYF
TRBV27	TRBJ2-7	CASSLLGTGGYEQYF
TRBV4-3	TRBJ1-2	CASSRGGQGGYYGYTF
TRBV7-6	TRBJ1-5	CASSLALDGQPQHF